These 3 T cell receptor beta chains share one sample of origin, sequenced in a study of cytomegalovirus exposure and HLA in healthy donors. Researchers ran the PCR with 60 Vbeta and 13 Jbeta primers. Repertoires were generated with immunoSEQ multiplex PCR, while TCRdb's copy carries only in-frame clones and drops some. The profile shows more than 85,000 clones, about three quarters of them singletons. The material sequenced was PBMCs. The receptors were gathered from a male donor in good health and CMV-seronegative.

V and J are TRBV4-1 and TRBJ2-5; D is possibly TRBD2 (6 bases). The V gene lost 2 bases and the J gene lost 5 bases, with 15 bases spanning the gap. The CDR3 extends over 15 amino acids. Germline values: CDR1 MGHRA, CDR2 YSYEKL. For the CDR3, the DNA is TGCGCCAGCAGCCAATCCGTACTAGCTCTCGAGACCCAGTACTTC. It codes for CASSQSVLALETQYF.

This clone has only one observation. This CDR3 is CASSQVVIGGRYEQYF. The CDR3 bases are TGCGCCAGCAGCCAAGTGGTTATAGGGGGCCGCTACGAGCAGTACTTC. The chain combines TRBV4-1 with TRBJ2-7; TRBD1 agrees at 7 bases. The CDR3 covers 16 residues. The V and J ends lost 1 base and 3 bases, in that order; junction bases with no gene match: 9. Germline CDR1 MGHRA, CDR2 YSYEKL.

The chain combines TRBV19 with TRBJ2-5; no definite D call. Trimming pared 8 bases from V and 1 base from J, leaving 11 bases between. Per the germline V gene, CDR1 is LNHDA and CDR2 is SQIVND (reference sequence). The CDR3 length is 13 residues. The CDR3 protein is CASAGSSQETQYF. Here the CDR3 DNA reads TGTGCCAGTGCCGGGTCCTCCCAAGAGACCCAGTACTTC.